One and the same sample provided the 18 T cell receptor beta chains below, sequenced in a study of blood T cell repertoires in COVID-19. TCRdb keeps only in-frame clones here, not all; method: immunoSEQ multiplex PCR. The repertoire has about 200,000 clones, approximately 73% of them found once; the top ten carry less than 20%. Input material: PBMCs or T cells enriched from blood (not recorded which). The receptors shown here come from a woman aged 45 to 65 with acute COVID-19.

In this sample, this clone turned up once. V is TRBV11-2 and J is TRBJ1-2; no definite D call. The CDR3 has 13 residues. V lost 2 bases, J lost 9 bases, and 13 bases lay in between. Germline CDR1 SGHAT, CDR2 FQNNGV. The CDR3 region is CASSLSPGVRYTF. Here the CDR3 DNA reads TGTGCCAGCAGCTTATCCCCCGGGGTCCGCTACACCTTC.

The chain has TRBV5-1 and TRBJ1-2; 7 bases fit TRBD1. CDR1 and CDR2 from the germline V gene are SGHRS and YFSETQ. J lost 8 bases, V lost 0 bases, and 4 bases had no gene match. The CDR3 extends over 13 amino acids. CDR3 region: CASSLGDRRGYTF. CDR3 nucleotides: TGCGCCAGCAGCTTGGGGGACAGAAGAGGCTACACCTTC. Full variable domain (missing parts from reference TRBV5-1 and TRBJ1-2): KAGVTQTPRYLIKTRGQQVTLSCSPISGHRSVSWYQQTPGQGLQFLFEYFSETQRNKGNFPGRFSGRQFSNSRSEMNVSTLELGDSALYLCASSLGDRRGYTFGSGTRLTVV.

The CDR3 region is CASSAGTGARGELFF. Here the CDR3 DNA reads TGTGCCAGCAGCGCAGGGACAGGGGCAAGAGGGGAGCTGTTTTTT. V usage is TRBV7-2 and J usage is TRBJ2-2; 10 nucleotides align to TRBD1. CDR1 is SGHTA and CDR2 is FQGNSA in the germline V gene. The CDR3 contains 15 residues. The junction had 8 bases not matched to a gene; V was cut back by 5 bases and J by 8 bases. The variable domain in full, completed from reference TRBV7-2 and TRBJ2-2, reads GAGVSQSPSNKVTEKGKDVELRCDPISGHTALYWYRQSLGQGLEFLIYFQGNSAPDKSGLPSDRFSAERTGGSVSTLTIQRTQQEDSAVYLCASSAGTGARGELFFGEGSRLTVL.

This chain links TRBV5-1 with TRBJ1-1, with 9 bases aligning to TRBD1. Trimming took 3 bases from V and 6 from J; bases not matched to a gene: 3. The CDR3 is 13 amino acids. CDR1 and CDR2 (germline): SGHRS, YFSETQ. The CDR3 DNA is TGCGCCAGCAGCTGGGACAGGGCCTCTGAAGCTTTCTTT. Its protein product is CASSWDRASEAFF. Looking up the rest from reference TRBV5-1 and TRBJ1-1 gives the full variable domain: KAGVTQTPRYLIKTRGQQVTLSCSPISGHRSVSWYQQTPGQGLQFLFEYFSETQRNKGNFPGRFSGRQFSNSRSEMNVSTLELGDSALYLCASSWDRASEAFFGQGTRLTVV.

V is TRBV24-1 and J is TRBJ2-3; TRBD2 aligns across 8 bases. Germline V lookup: CDR1 KGHDR, CDR2 SFDVKD. This CDR3 region has 15 residues. V dropped 4 bases and J dropped 4; count of bases not matched to a gene: 6. CDR3 coding DNA: TGTGCCACCAGTGAATTTAGCGGGGACTCAGATACGCAGTATTTT. Translating gives CATSEFSGDSDTQYF.

The gene calls are TRBV28 and TRBJ1-1; D unresolved. The ends were cut back, 4 bases at V and 0 bases at J, with 15 bases in the middle. This CDR3 spans 16 amino acids. Looked up from germline, CDR1 is MDHEN and CDR2 is SYDVKM. CDR3 coding DNA: TGTGCCAGCAGTTCCCCGGGGAGGACCATGAACACTGAAGCTTTCTTT. It translates to CASSSPGRTMNTEAFF. The variable domain in full, completed from reference TRBV28 and TRBJ1-1, reads DVKVTQSSRYLVKRTGEKVFLECVQDMDHENMFWYRQDPGLGLRLIYFSYDVKMKEKGDIPEGYSVSREKKERFSLILESASTNQTSMYLCASSSPGRTMNTEAFFGQGTRLTVV.

This chain links TRBV6-2 or TRBV6-3 with TRBJ2-7, with D tentatively TRBD2 (5 bases). This CDR3 comprises 15 residues. V dropped 2 bases and J dropped 2 bases, with 13 bases sitting between them. Germline-derived CDR1 and CDR2 are MNHEY and SVGEGT. The DNA for the CDR3 is TGTGCCAGCAGTTACGCGGGCCCGATTCCCTACGAGCAGTACGTC. Amino acids: CASSYAGPIPYEQYV.

The rearrangement links TRBV28 to TRBJ1-1, with TRBD1 matching 9 bases. Germline V gene sequence: CDR1 MDHEN, CDR2 SYDVKM. J gave up 1 base and V 4 bases, and 10 bases lay outside the gene matches. The CDR3 consists of 17 residues. The CDR3 is CASSSPGTGTGNTEAFF. DNA for the CDR3: TGTGCCAGCAGTTCCCCCGGGACAGGGACCGGGAACACTGAAGCTTTCTTT.

The J gene is TRBJ2-2, the V gene TRBV6-1; 10 bases align to TRBD1. Trimming at V came to 5 bases and at J to 4 bases, leaving 4 bases not matched to a gene. The CDR3 spans 15 residues. Germline loops: CDR1 MNHNS, CDR2 SASEGT. The CDR3: CASSLGQGPTGELFF. In DNA, the CDR3 is TGTGCCAGCAGTTTGGGACAGGGGCCCACCGGGGAGCTGTTTTTT.

This clone was seen a few times. V is TRBV19 and J is TRBJ1-3; TRBD1 is a possible D gene (5 bases). Germline V gives CDR1 LNHDA, CDR2 SQIVND (reference sequence). The CDR3 extends over 15 amino acids. Trimming removed 4 bases from V and 0 bases from J, with 10 bases in between. CDR3 in amino acids: CASSRGYYSGNTIYF. The DNA for the CDR3 is TGTGCCAGTAGTAGGGGCTACTACTCTGGAAACACCATATATTTT.

The chain recombines TRBV6-5 with TRBJ1-3; D call uncertain. The CDR3 extends over 11 amino acids. Trimming stripped 7 bases from V and 7 bases from J, with 8 bases between. CDR1 and CDR2 from the germline V gene are MNHEY and SVGAGI. CDR3 amino acids: CASIGLNTIYF. The CDR3 nucleotides read TGTGCCAGCATCGGACTGAACACCATATATTTT.

The chain couples TRBV30 to TRBJ1-2; D perhaps matches TRBD1 (6 bases). CDR1 GTSNPN and CDR2 SVGIG come from the germline V gene (reference sequence). The V gene lost 4 bases and the J gene lost 5 bases, with 23 bases spanning the gap. This CDR3 has 16 amino acids. The CDR3 bases are TGTGCCTGGACTTTACTGGACAGTCAAAGAAGGTATGGCTACACCTTC. Protein product: CAWTLLDSQRRYGYTF.

Comment on this clone: This sample includes further DNA sequences coding for the same CDR3. This chain joins TRBV6-5 and TRBJ2-7, with D unclear. This CDR3 is built from 13 residues. V lost 0 bases and J lost 4, with 7 bases in between. The V gene's germline CDR1 is MNHEY and CDR2 SVGAGI. The CDR3 region is CASSYSRGYEQYV. The CDR3 DNA follows: TGTGCCAGCAGTTACTCGAGAGGTTACGAGCAGTACGTC.

The CDR3 DNA sequence: TGTGCCAGCTCACCCCAAGGTTTTGAGGGCCAGTACTTC. Amino acids: CASSPQGFEGQYF. The chain combines TRBV18 with TRBJ2-5, with a tentative D call TRBD2 (5 bases). The V end was cut by 3 bases, the J end by 10 bases, with 15 bases between. The CDR3 length is 13 residues. The V gene's germline CDR1 is KGHSH and CDR2 LQKENI. The variable domain in full, completed from reference TRBV18 and TRBJ2-5, reads NAGVMQNPRHLVRRRGQEARLRCSPMKGHSHVYWYRQLPEEGLKFMVYLQKENIIDESGMPKERFSAEFPKEGPSILRIQQVVRGDSAAYFCASSPQGFEGQYFGPGTRLLVL.

In DNA, the CDR3 is TGTGCCAGCAGCCGCGACGGACAGCGTTCGCGGGTTAACACTGAAGCTTTCTTT. Translation: CASSRDGQRSRVNTEAFF. The chain recombines TRBV5-4 with TRBJ1-1; tentatively, D is TRBD1 (6 bases). This CDR3 contains 18 residues. From germline, CDR1 is SGHNT and CDR2 YYREEE (reference sequence). The V and J ends lost 4 bases and 2 bases respectively, with 24 bases between them.

The rearrangement links TRBV11-2 to TRBJ2-7, with D possibly TRBD1 on 5 matching bases. CDR1 is SGHAT and CDR2 is FQNNGV in the germline V gene. The CDR3 is made up of 14 amino acids. V was trimmed by 5 bases and J by 2 bases, leaving 13 bases between them. In DNA, the CDR3 is TGTGCCAGCAGCGCAGGGTTTGGGGCCTACGAGCAGTACGTC. The encoded protein is CASSAGFGAYEQYV.

The rearrangement joins TRBV11-2 to TRBJ2-2; D perhaps matches TRBD2 (5 bases). Trimming removed 1 base at V and 4 bases at J, with 7 bases between. The germline V gene encodes CDR1 SGHAT and CDR2 FQNNGV. The CDR3 is 14 residues long. CDR3 coding DNA: TGTGCCAGCAGCTTAGTCGGGATCACCGGGGAGCTGTTTTTT. Translated, it gives CASSLVGITGELFF.

The rearrangement uses TRBV7-9 and TRBJ1-4; D not certain. The germline V gene encodes CDR1 SEHNR and CDR2 FQNEAQ (reference sequence). This CDR3 has 14 amino acids. V lost 2 bases and J 5 bases, leaving 9 bases between the germline ends. The CDR3 DNA is TGTGCCAGCAGCTTAAAACAGTTAAATGAAAAACTGTTTTTT. Amino acid sequence: CASSLKQLNEKLFF.